These 26 T cell receptor beta chains were sequenced from one sample in a study of CD8+CD57+ T cells in acquired aplastic anemia. Genomic DNA was employed as the template in profiling TCR beta VDJ and CDR3. From the reads, TCRdb called clonotypes with MiXCR, one entry per CDR3 protein. The repertoire consists of tens of thousands of distinct CDR3 sequences, with less than 65% occurring once and the leading ten covering roughly 60%. Previously, flow cytometry had revealed CD8+CD57+ cell expansion in the patients chosen for sequencing. Sequencing was done on a sample of sorted CD4+, CD8+, or CD8+CD57+ T cells (not recorded which) from PBMCs. The receptors originated from a human donor with aplastic anemia.

The CDR3 sequence is CASSPRISSDSYEQYF. In nucleotides, the CDR3 is TGTGCCAGCAGCCCCCGAATATCCAGCGACTCCTACGAGCAGTACTTC. The rearrangement uses TRBV11-2 and TRBJ2-7; D is unclear. The germline gives CDR1 SGHAT, CDR2 FQNNGV. V lost 5 bases to trimming and J lost 0 bases, with 17 bases between them. The CDR3 loop spans 16 amino acids. Together with reference TRBV11-2 and TRBJ2-7, the CDR3 gives the full variable domain: EAGVAQSPRYKIIEKRQSVAFWCNPISGHATLYWYQQILGQGPKLLIQFQNNGVVDDSQLPKDRFSAERLKGVDSTLKIQPAKLEDSAVYLCASSPRISSDSYEQYFGPGTRLTVT.

This sequence joins TRBV6-1 and TRBJ1-2, with D possibly matching TRBD1 (5 bases). The germline V and J ends were trimmed by 1 base and 8 bases, with 17 bases remaining between them. Germline V gives CDR1 MNHNS, CDR2 SASEGT. CDR3 length: 15 residues. In DNA, the CDR3 is TGTGCCAGCAGTGAAGGGGCCTTCGGGGGATACGGCTACACCTTC. It specifies CASSEGAFGGYGYTF.

At least ten counts were recorded for this clonotype. The gene calls are TRBV4-2 and TRBJ2-2; 8 bases are shared with TRBD1. The ends lost 1 base at V and 3 bases at J; junction bases unmatched: 4. The CDR3 consists of 16 residues. CDR1 and CDR2 (germline): LGHNA, YNFKEQ. The CDR3 is CASSQGPQGDTGELFF. The CDR3 region has the DNA TGTGCCAGCAGCCAAGGTCCACAGGGGGACACCGGGGAGCTGTTTTTT.

This clonotype came up a few times. V gene TRBV10-3 combines with J gene TRBJ1-2, with D unresolved. V lost 2 bases and J lost 0, with 7 bases in between. Germline loops: CDR1 ENHRY, CDR2 SYGVKD. This CDR3 comprises 14 residues. The CDR3 DNA reads as TGTGCCATCAGTGAGGTTCCTTCTAACTATGGCTACACCTTC. Protein sequence: CAISEVPSNYGYTF.

This clonotype was seen only a few times. The gene calls are TRBV5-1 and TRBJ2-5; possibly TRBD1 for D (6 bases). The CDR3 contains 20 residues. Trimming shortened V by 3 bases and J by 2 bases, and 29 bases separated the two germline ends. Germline CDR1 and CDR2: SGHRS and YFSETQ. CDR3 nucleotide sequence: TGCGCCAGCAGCTGGCCTCTTATCCCCATGCCAGGGGACCTACAAGAGACCCAGTACTTC. This encodes CASSWPLIPMPGDLQETQYF.

This clonotype was detected a few times. The chain joins TRBV10-3 to TRBJ2-1; D possibly matches TRBD1 or TRBD2 (6 bases each). The germline V and J ends were trimmed by 2 bases and 7 bases, with 18 bases remaining between them. This CDR3 has 16 amino acids. CDR1 and CDR2 from the germline V gene are ENHRY and SYGVKD. The chain's CDR3 is CAISEGGAGVRNEQFF. As DNA, the CDR3 is TGTGCCATCAGTGAGGGAGGGGCAGGGGTAAGGAATGAGCAGTTCTTC.

This clonotype was recorded at least ten times. The rearrangement uses TRBV4-2 and TRBJ2-7, with 7 bases matching TRBD1. Germline V gives CDR1 LGHNA, CDR2 YNFKEQ. The CDR3 runs to 17 residues. The V gene end was trimmed by 4 bases and the J gene end by 2 bases; junction bases not matched to a gene: 14. CDR3 residues: CASSPRGTTGRTYEQYF. In nucleotides, the CDR3 is TGTGCCAGCAGCCCTAGGGGGACGACAGGGAGAACCTACGAGCAGTACTTC.

The chain links TRBV2 to TRBJ1-2; D possibly corresponds to TRBD1 (5 bases). Germline CDR1 is SNHLY and CDR2 is FYNNEI. V gave up 2 bases and J gave up 2 bases, with 6 bases separating them. The CDR3 contains 13 residues. CDR3 DNA sequence: TGTGCCAGCAGTGAATACAGGAACTATGGCTACACCTTC. Encoded protein: CASSEYRNYGYTF. Looking up the rest from reference TRBV2 and TRBJ1-2 gives the full variable domain: EPEVTQTPSHQVTQMGQEVILRCVPISNHLYFYWYRQILGQKVEFLVSFYNNEISEKSEIFDDQFSVERPDGSNFTLKIRSTKLEDSAMYFCASSEYRNYGYTFGSGTRLTVV.

This clonotype was found a few times. This rearrangement joins TRBV6-1 to TRBJ2-1; D might be TRBD2 (6 bases). This CDR3 has 17 residues. The V gene lost 5 bases and the J gene lost 3 bases, with 20 bases spanning the gap. Germline V gene data show CDR1 as MNHNS and CDR2 as SASEGT. CDR3 sequence (DNA): TGTGCCAGCAGTCCATCGGGGGTGACAACTAGCTACAATGAGCAGTTCTTC. Amino acid sequence: CASSPSGVTTSYNEQFF.

The chain carries TRBV2 and TRBJ1-1; TRBD1 matches 7 bases. The CDR3 spans 14 residues. CDR1 SNHLY and CDR2 FYNNEI come from the germline V gene. V shed 5 bases and J 0 bases; nucleotides not matched to a gene: 3. The CDR3 is CASSQTGLNTEAFF. The CDR3 DNA follows: TGTGCCAGCAGTCAGACAGGGCTGAACACTGAAGCTTTCTTT.

The rearrangement links TRBV19 to TRBJ2-2; D is unresolved. Deletions cut 6 bases from V and 9 bases from J, with 8 bases between. Germline lookup yields CDR1 LNHDA and CDR2 SQIVND (reference sequence). The CDR3 is 11 residues long. In DNA form, the CDR3 reads TGTGCCAGTAGGCAGCGTCGGGAGCTGTTTTTT. The encoded protein is CASRQRRELFF.

This clonotype came up many times. The V and J genes are TRBV19 and TRBJ2-7, with D maybe TRBD1 (6 bases). Germline lookup yields CDR1 LNHDA and CDR2 SQIVND (reference sequence). The V end was cut by 4 bases, the J end by 3 bases, with 13 bases between. The CDR3 is 14 amino acids. This chain's CDR3 is CASSTRQELYEQYF. The CDR3 DNA reads as TGTGCCAGTAGTACCCGACAGGAACTCTACGAGCAGTACTTC. Together with reference TRBV19 and TRBJ2-7, the CDR3 gives the full variable domain: DGGITQSPKYLFRKEGQNVTLSCEQNLNHDAMYWYRQDPGQGLRLIYYSQIVNDFQKGDIAEGYSVSREKKESFPLTVTSAQKNPTAFYLCASSTRQELYEQYFGPGTRLTVT.

This clonotype came up once. Mismatch with germline at one junction end may stem from a read error. The chain couples TRBV14 to TRBJ1-2; 7 bases are a match to TRBD1. The CDR3 runs 14 residues. Germline V gives CDR1 SGHDN, CDR2 FVKESK. The CDR3 nucleotides are TGTGCCAGCAGCCCGGAAGACAGGGAGATACCTTCCCCCTTC. Amino acids: CASSPEDREIPSPF.

The rearrangement uses TRBV11-1 and TRBJ2-7; 9 nucleotides match TRBD1. V was clipped by 5 bases and J by 4 bases; unmatched bases: 18. The CDR3 has 18 residues. CDR1 SGHAT and CDR2 FQDESV come from the germline V gene (reference sequence). CDR3 loop: CASSERVGRQGVWYEQYF. The CDR3 nucleotides are TGTGCCAGCAGCGAAAGGGTTGGGAGACAGGGGGTATGGTACGAGCAGTACTTC. The whole variable domain, filled in from reference TRBV11-1 and TRBJ2-7, reads EAEVAQSPRYKITEKSQAVAFWCDPISGHATLYWYRQILGQGPELLVQFQDESVVDDSQLPKDRFSAERLKGVDSTLKIQPAELGDSAMYLCASSERVGRQGVWYEQYFGPGTRLTVT.

The chain combines TRBV10-3 with TRBJ1-1; no firm D call. Trimming stripped 8 bases from V and 4 bases from J, with 8 bases between. The CDR3 is 11 residues long. Germline V gene lookup returns CDR1 ENHRY and CDR2 SYGVKD. The CDR3 region has the DNA TGTGCCATCGGATTGGGCACTGAAGCTTTCTTT. This translates into CAIGLGTEAFF.

This clonotype has just a few counts. The chain is built from TRBV28 and TRBJ1-5; D uncertain. The CDR3 runs 12 residues. Germline values: CDR1 MDHEN, CDR2 SYDVKM. V was pared by 2 bases and J by 7 bases, with 6 bases between. DNA of the CDR3: TGTGCCAGCAGTTTAAATGCCCAGCCCCAGCATTTT. Protein: CASSLNAQPQHF.

In its sample, this clonotype was seen many times. V is TRBV5-5 and J is TRBJ2-2; 12 positions match TRBD1. The germline V gene has CDR1 SGHKS and CDR2 YYEKEE (reference sequence). V shed 4 bases and J 4 bases; nucleotides not matched to a gene: 5. The CDR3 has 16 amino acids. This CDR3 reads CASSGDRGRGTGELFF. CDR3 nucleotide sequence: TGTGCCAGCAGCGGGGACAGGGGGCGCGGCACCGGGGAGCTGTTTTTT.

CDR3 nucleotides: TGTGCCAGCAGCTTAGGAGTAGGGGGGTCCCGTGAGACCCAGTACTTC. Translated: CASSLGVGGSRETQYF. The J gene is TRBJ2-5, the V gene TRBV7-2; D might be TRBD1 or TRBD2, each matching 6 bases. Trimming left V 1 base short and J 5 bases short, with 17 bases between. Germline V lookup: CDR1 SGHTA, CDR2 FQGNSA. CDR3 length: 16 residues.

This clonotype occurred many times. The V call is TRBV11-2, the J call TRBJ2-1; 11 bases are shared with TRBD2. The germline V gene encodes CDR1 SGHAT and CDR2 FQNNGV. The CDR3 has 15 residues. V gave up 4 bases and J gave up 4 bases; unmatched junction bases: 3. The CDR3 is CASSSSSGGYNEQFF. CDR3 sequence (DNA): TGTGCCAGCAGCTCCTCTAGCGGGGGGTACAATGAGCAGTTCTTC. Together with reference TRBV11-2 and TRBJ2-1, the CDR3 gives the full variable domain: EAGVAQSPRYKIIEKRQSVAFWCNPISGHATLYWYQQILGQGPKLLIQFQNNGVVDDSQLPKDRFSAERLKGVDSTLKIQPAKLEDSAVYLCASSSSSGGYNEQFFGPGTRLTVL.

The table lists this clonotype with many counts. The gene calls are TRBV5-4 and TRBJ1-4; D unresolved. The germline gives CDR1 SGHNT, CDR2 YYREEE (reference sequence). The length of the CDR3 is 14 residues. V was pared by 1 base and J by 5 bases, with 9 bases between. The CDR3 reads CASSLTVGNEKLFF. CDR3 DNA: TGTGCCAGCAGCTTGACCGTGGGGAATGAAAAACTGTTTTTT.

This clonotype came up once. The chain combines TRBV11-2 with TRBJ2-7; possibly TRBD1 or TRBD2 for D (5 bases each). V dropped 3 bases and J dropped 8 bases, with 11 bases sitting between them. This CDR3 has 12 residues. Germline CDR1 SGHAT, CDR2 FQNNGV. The CDR3 DNA follows: TGTGCCAGCAGCTTTCACGGGGCGAAGCAGTACTTC. It codes for CASSFHGAKQYF.

Points on this clonotype: One base away lies a much larger clone, so this may be a sequencing read error. V and J are TRBV5-4 and TRBJ2-1, with 12 nucleotides matching TRBD1. Germline V gives CDR1 SGHNT, CDR2 YYREEE (reference sequence). The CDR3 covers 16 residues. This CDR3 reads CASSWGTGGSHNEQFF. The CDR3 nucleotides read TGTGCCAGCAGCTGGGGGACAGGGGGCTCCCACAATGAGCAGTTCTTC.

There are many counts of this clonotype. J is TRBJ2-3 and V is TRBV6-1; TRBD1 matches 9 bases. After removal of 4 bases from V and 5 bases from J, the junction contained 7 bases not matched to a gene. Germline V gene sequence: CDR1 MNHNS, CDR2 SASEGT. CDR3 length: 15 amino acids. The CDR3 loop is CASSVGTGTIDTQYF. Written as DNA, the CDR3 is TGTGCCAGCAGTGTTGGGACAGGGACCATAGATACGCAGTATTTT.

J is TRBJ2-3 and V is TRBV20-1; the D is unclear. The CDR3 has 11 residues. The V end was cut by 6 bases, the J end by 6 bases, with 10 bases between. In germline, CDR1 is DFQATT, CDR2 SNEGSKA (reference sequence). CDR3: CSAPVGDTQYF. CDR3 nucleotides: TGCAGTGCCCCGGTGGGGGATACGCAGTATTTT.

As concerns this clonotype: Its ends do not fully match the called genes, so a read error is possible. As DNA, the CDR3 is TGTGCCAGCAGGCTAGGGTATGGACAAGAGACCCAGTGCTTC. Translated, it gives CASRLGYGQETQCF. V gene TRBV7-9 combines with J gene TRBJ2-5; the D gene is possibly TRBD1 (5 bases). Germline V lookup: CDR1 SEHNR, CDR2 FQNEAQ (reference sequence). The CDR3 spans 14 residues.

The chain couples TRBV10-3 to TRBJ1-1; D remains unclear. The germline V gene has CDR1 ENHRY and CDR2 SYGVKD. V lost 2 bases, J lost 4 bases, and 2 bases lay in between. This CDR3 region has 11 residues. CDR3 nucleotides: TGTGCCATCAGTGAGAGCACTGAAGCTTTCTTT. Encoded protein: CAISESTEAFF.